Below are 7 T cell receptor beta chains sequenced from a single sample in a study of metastatic and nonmetastatic thyroid tumors. MiXCR was used by TCRdb to re-call the PCR reads. The sample lists tens of thousands of clones, roughly 20% occurring once. None of the patients had undergone any treatment ahead of thyroid surgery. Source material: blood. The receptor source for this set is a female donor with papillary thyroid cancer or a benign thyroid nodule (not recorded which). Some clones in this sample may be carry-over from other donors' samples.

This clone was counted a few times. Other nucleotide sequences in the sample specify the same CDR3. J is TRBJ1-5 and V is TRBV28; D is possibly TRBD1 (5 bases). The V gene lost 7 bases and the J gene lost 11 bases, with 18 bases spanning the gap. This CDR3 has 13 amino acids. Germline lookup yields CDR1 MDHEN and CDR2 SYDVKM. The CDR3 reads CASTPGTVLSQHF. The CDR3 DNA sequence: TGTGCCAGCACCCCCGGGACCGTCCTGTCCCAGCATTTT.

This clone was recorded many times. For the CDR3, the DNA is TGTGCTAGTGGCCCCGGACAGAACACAGATACGCAGTATTTT. Its translation is CASGPGQNTDTQYF. The chain joins TRBV12-5 to TRBJ2-3, with a possible D match to TRBD1 (6 bases). There are 14 residues in the CDR3. CDR1 and CDR2 (germline): LGHNT, FRNRAP. With 6 bases removed from V and 2 bases from J, the gap between germline ends came to 12 bases.

The rearrangement joins TRBV6-5 to TRBJ2-1; no definite D call. This CDR3 is 15 amino acids long. Germline V gene lookup returns CDR1 MNHEY and CDR2 SVGAGI. V lost 1 base and J 2 bases, leaving 9 bases between the germline ends. The CDR3 coding sequence is TGTGCCAGCAGTTACTTGGCCCTCACCTACAATGAGCAGTTCTTC. This codes for CASSYLALTYNEQFF.

This chain connects TRBV6-6 to TRBJ2-7, with a weak D call TRBD2 (5 bases). The germline V and J ends were trimmed by 5 bases and 2 bases, with 16 bases remaining between them. Germline V gene sequence: CDR1 MNHNY, CDR2 SVGAGI (reference sequence). The CDR3 totals 15 residues. CDR3 sequence reads: CASSTEPGNPYEQYF. CDR3 DNA: TGTGCCAGCAGTACCGAGCCGGGGAACCCCTACGAGCAGTACTTC.

This clone was recorded many times. Other DNA sequences in the sample encode the same CDR3. The chain is built from TRBV7-3 and TRBJ2-3, with 10 bases lining up with TRBD2. Germline trimming cut 0 bases from V and 4 bases from J; bases unmatched to any gene: 7. Germline V gives CDR1 SGHTA, CDR2 FQGTGA. This CDR3 is built from 17 residues. The CDR3 sequence is CASSLTGLAGVSDTQYF. As DNA, the CDR3 is TGTGCCAGCAGCTTAACGGGGCTAGCGGGAGTGTCAGATACGCAGTATTTT.

The genes are TRBV6-5 and TRBJ2-2; 7 bases fit TRBD2. This CDR3 contains 17 residues. Germline V gene data show CDR1 as MNHEY and CDR2 as SVGAGI. J gave up 14 bases and V 6 bases, and 24 bases lay outside the gene matches. Here the CDR3 reads CASRLAGSPLNTGGLFF. CDR3 nucleotides: TGTGCCAGCAGATTAGCGGGTTCTCCCCTAAACACCGGGGGTCTGTTTTTT.

The V call is TRBV6-1, the J call TRBJ2-7, with D possibly matching TRBD1 (7 bases). V lost 2 bases and J 5 bases, leaving 22 bases between the germline ends. The germline V gene has CDR1 MNHNS and CDR2 SASEGT. The CDR3 is 17 residues long. CDR3 sequence (DNA): TGTGCCAGCAGTGAAAGAACGTTTGGCAGGGGGGTCGACGAGCAGTACTTC. Residues: CASSERTFGRGVDEQYF.